This T cell receptor (beta chain) was sequenced for a study of a mutant IDH1 vaccine in newly diagnosed glioma. Study in general: The earlier regimen, radiotherapy, temozolomide, or both, was most often both.

Trimming stripped 4 bases from V and 4 bases from J, with 15 bases between. Per the germline V gene, CDR1 is SGHDT and CDR2 is YYEEEE. The CDR3 consists of 14 residues. Time point noted: week 11, during vaccination. Topical imiquimod accompanied each vaccine dose, which consisted of 300 ug of mutant IDH1 20-mer peptide. Clones were read by immunoSEQ multiplex PCR, and TCRdb kept only the in-frame ones, dropping some. The data hold about 36,000 clones, with 80% observed a single time. Study-level findings and limits: Alterations occurring in top peripheral T cell clonotypes seemed unrelated to pseudoprogression. In roughly 93% of patients, immune responses induced by the vaccine occurred.

As regards this clone: Antigen specificity is unknown.

This clonotype was obtained from a woman between 25 and 40 years old with glioma. Some clones in this sample may be carry-over from other donors' samples. Sequenced material: peripheral blood mononuclear cells (PBMCs), taken from a glioma patient whose treatment included an IDH1 peptide vaccine. The chain recombines TRBV5-6 with TRBJ2-7, with D maybe TRBD1 (8 bases). CDR3 coding DNA: TGTGCCAGCAGCAGCACAGGGGGAGGGTACGAGCAGTACTTC. Protein: CASSSTGGGYEQYF.